This T cell receptor beta chain is from a study of PD-1 blockade in classical Hodgkin lymphoma. TCRdb keeps only in-frame clones here, not all; method: immunoSEQ multiplex PCR. The sample includes about 44,000 clones, 66% of them seen just once. Only a few counts were recorded for this clone. The sample's time point: cycle 4 day 1 (C4D1), after about 6 weeks of nivolumab. With no exception, relapse followed autologous stem cell transplantation in all patients, and brentuximab vedotin exposure varied. This receptor was obtained from a human donor with classical Hodgkin lymphoma. The specimen comprised peripheral blood mononuclear cells (PBMCs), sampled before the fourth cycle of nivolumab.

CDR3 loop: CASSLAGQLSNTIYF. The CDR3 nucleotides read TGTGCCAGCAGTTTAGCAGGACAACTGTCGAACACCATATATTTT. The rearrangement links TRBV28 to TRBJ1-3; D possibly corresponds to TRBD1 (5 bases). The CDR3 length is 15 residues. The V and J ends lost 2 bases and 7 bases respectively, with 15 bases between them. In germline, CDR1 is MDHEN, CDR2 SYDVKM.